This TCR beta chain was found in a study of cytomegalovirus exposure and HLA in healthy donors. In the study overall: From 150 million to 200 million T cells, an earlier analysis saw roughly 120 million unique TCR beta sequences.

Study-level points and caveats: The authors considered a cluster of highly shared sequence variants likely to be a sequencing artifact. Cytomegalovirus association was assigned to approximately 180 TCR beta chains.

It was with 60 Vbeta and 13 Jbeta primers that the PCR ran. Only in-frame clones appear in the TCRdb table, and some are missing; sequencing was by immunoSEQ multiplex PCR. The profile shows roughly 99,000 clones, 82% of them singletons. Germline V gene sequence: CDR1 GTSNPN, CDR2 SVGIG (reference sequence). Trimming took 0 bases from V and 3 from J, leaving 23 bases between them. The CDR3 is 18 residues long. To note about this clone: Its matching antigen is unknown.

The receptor's source is a man between 25 and 39 years old in good health and CMV-seropositive. This rearrangement joins TRBV30 to TRBJ1-2, with D possibly TRBD1 on 6 matching bases. Input material: PBMCs. The CDR3 DNA reads as TGTGCCTGGAGTGTACAAAGGGCGTTGTGGGACACCGACTATGGCTACACCTTC. Translation: CAWSVQRALWDTDYGYTF.